The 8 T cell receptor beta chains given below trace back to one sample, sequenced in a study of blood T cell repertoires in COVID-19. The method was immunoSEQ multiplex PCR; TCRdb's version includes in-frame clones alone and lacks a portion of them. This sample has about 280,000 clones; 83% occur once, and the top ten carry over 9%. What was sequenced was peripheral blood. These TCRs come from a woman aged 45 to 65 who had recovered from COVID-19.

The V and J genes are TRBV11-3 and TRBJ1-6; D gene uncertain. CDR3 length: 13 amino acids. V was trimmed by 0 bases and J by 8 bases, leaving 5 bases between them. Germline CDR1 and CDR2: SGHNT and YENEEA. The CDR3 loop is CASSLDSYSPLHF. CDR3 nucleotides: TGTGCCAGCAGCTTAGATAGTTATTCACCCCTCCACTTT.

This sequence joins TRBV9 and TRBJ2-3; 11 nucleotides agree with TRBD2. Germline V CDR1 and CDR2: SGDLS, YYNGEE. CDR3 length equals 15 residues. With 5 bases clipped from V and 4 bases from J, the junction kept 6 bases outside the gene matches. The DNA of the CDR3 is TGTGCCAGCAGTCCGACTAGCGGGACCGCAGATACGCAGTATTTT. Its protein product is CASSPTSGTADTQYF.

This rearrangement joins TRBV9 to TRBJ1-1; 11 positions agree with TRBD1. Germline V gene lookup returns CDR1 SGDLS and CDR2 YYNGEE. The ends lost 3 bases at V and 3 bases at J; junction bases unmatched: 1. This CDR3 comprises 14 residues. CDR3 in amino acids: CASSGDRGYTEAFF. For the CDR3, the DNA is TGTGCCAGCAGCGGGGACAGGGGGTACACTGAAGCTTTCTTT.

The rearrangement joins TRBV28 to TRBJ2-2; perhaps TRBD1 as D (5 bases). The CDR3 has 12 residues. Germline V gene lookup returns CDR1 MDHEN and CDR2 SYDVKM. Trimming left V 9 bases short and J 1 base short, with 6 bases between. This chain's CDR3 is CASTGNTGELFF. CDR3 sequence (DNA): TGTGCCAGTACAGGGAACACCGGGGAGCTGTTTTTT.

This rearrangement joins TRBV29-1 to TRBJ1-1; no clear D. V was trimmed by 7 bases and J by 1 base, leaving 16 bases between them. CDR3 length: 14 residues. Looked up from germline, CDR1 is SQVTM and CDR2 is ANQGSEA. The CDR3 is CSALRSGGNTEAFF. The CDR3 nucleotides are TGCAGCGCCCTAAGGTCTGGCGGGAACACTGAAGCTTTCTTT. The full variable domain, its missing parts supplied by reference TRBV29-1 and TRBJ1-1, is SAVISQKPSRDICQRGTSLTIQCQVDSQVTMMFWYRQQPGQSLTLIATANQGSEATYESGFVIDKFPISRPNLTFSTLTVSNMSPEDSSIYLCSALRSGGNTEAFFGQGTRLTVV.

This chain links TRBV4-1 with TRBJ2-5, with D tentatively TRBD2 (5 bases). This CDR3 is built from 17 residues. The ends were cut back, 0 bases at V and 5 bases at J, with 19 bases in the middle. CDR1 and CDR2 (germline): MGHRA, YSYEKL. The CDR3 region is CASSQERPGGHGETQYF. In nucleotides, the CDR3 is TGCGCCAGCAGCCAAGAAAGGCCCGGAGGCCACGGGGAGACCCAGTACTTC.

The gene calls are TRBV28 and TRBJ2-2, with 7 bases that match TRBD2. The germline V gene encodes CDR1 MDHEN and CDR2 SYDVKM. This CDR3 has 15 residues. The ends lost 9 bases at V and 1 base at J; junction bases unmatched: 8. The CDR3 DNA reads as TGTGCCAGTGGAGGCGGGAGACAGAACACCGGGGAGCTGTTTTTT. This gives the protein CASGGGRQNTGELFF.

V and J are TRBV2 and TRBJ1-1, with D unresolved. Germline V gives CDR1 SNHLY, CDR2 FYNNEI. CDR3 length: 13 residues. The V gene lost 4 bases and the J gene lost 1 base, with 7 bases spanning the gap. This CDR3 reads CASSVERNTEAFF. For the CDR3, the DNA is TGTGCCAGCAGTGTAGAAAGGAACACTGAAGCTTTCTTT.